A selection of T cell receptor beta chains follows, all from one sample in a study of STAT3 mutations in large granular lymphocyte leukemia. Sequenced by immunoSEQ multiplex PCR; TCRdb stores in-frame clones only, minus some. This sample has over 10,000 clones, with about 70% found just once. The source material was peripheral blood mononuclear cells. The receptors here all came from a man between 60 and 70 years old with T-cell large granular lymphocyte leukemia. Some clones in this sample may be carry-over from other donors' samples. Both conserved end residues are part of each CDR3. A D gene is named only where the DNA matches it firmly. The size entry is marked missing in some rows and otherwise reads once, few, many or a size class.

d_call j_call v_call clone_size cdr3_nt cdr3_aa
TRBD1 TRBJ2-7 TRBV7-2 . TGTGCCAGCAGCTCGTACAGGGGGGAGTACGAGCAGTACTTC CASSSYRGEYEQYF
TRBD2 TRBJ2-7 TRBV10-3 . TGTGCCATCAGTGAGTTGAGCGGGAGTAGCCACGAGCAGTACTTC CAISELSGSSHEQYF
. TRBJ2-7 TRBV30 . TGTGCCTGGAGTGTTGGGGCCCAATACGAGCAGTACTTC CAWSVGAQYEQYF
. TRBJ1-1 TRBV27 . TGTGCCAGCACCTTCGGCACTGAAGCTTTCTTT CASTFGTEAFF
. TRBJ1-1 TRBV5-4 . TGTGCCAGCAGCTTTGGGGGGCGCTGGGACACTGAAGCTTTCTTT CASSFGGRWDTEAFF
TRBD2 TRBJ2-3 TRBV30 . TGTGCCTGGAATGAACTAGCGGGAACAGATACGCAGTATTTT CAWNELAGTDTQYF
. TRBJ1-2 TRBV5-1 . TGCGCCAGCAGCTTGTTCGGGGTTGGAGATGGCTACACCTTC CASSLFGVGDGYTF
. TRBJ2-7 TRBV27 . TGTGCCAGCAGTTTAAATAGGGCGGACTACGAGCAGTACTTC CASSLNRADYEQYF
TRBD2 TRBJ2-7 TRBV11-2 . TGTGCCAGCAGCCCGGGGGGGGAAGACGAGCAGTACTTC CASSPGGEDEQYF
TRBD2 TRBJ2-3 TRBV2 . TGTGCCAGTCTAGCGGGAGGGCCAACAGATACGCAGTATTTT CASLAGGPTDTQYF
. TRBJ2-7 TRBV5-1 . TGCGCCAGCAGCTTCGGGGGTTGGGGAGAGCAGTACTTC CASSFGGWGEQYF
. TRBJ1-3 TRBV30 few TGTGCCTGGAGTATCCCCGACGTTGCCTCTGGAAACACCATATATTTT CAWSIPDVASGNTIYF
. TRBJ2-7 TRBV27 . TGTGCCAGCAGTTTAGGCTTCTCCTACGAGCAGTACTTC CASSLGFSYEQYF
TRBD1 TRBJ1-1 TRBV5-6 once TGTGCCAGCAGCTTCGGGACAGGGAACACTGAAGCTTTCTTT CASSFGTGNTEAFF
. TRBJ1-5 TRBV6-1 . TGTGCCAGCAGTGAGTTGGGAATACAGCCCCAGCATTTT CASSELGIQPQHF
. TRBJ1-1 TRBV5-1 . TGCGCCAGCAGATATCGGACGGTGAACACTGAAGCTTTCTTT CASRYRTVNTEAFF